This TCR beta chain was obtained from a study of Ad26.COV2.S vaccination and SARS-CoV-2 variants. Comments on this clone: As yet, its antigen is unknown.

Treatment of the sample: 15 to 20 received Ad26.COV2.S at low or high dose, single or two shots; roughly five received placebo; per-sample allocation not given. The investigators took samples on day 63 after the first vaccine or placebo injection. Some clones are missing from TCRdb's copy, which holds only in-frame ones; the method was immunoSEQ multiplex PCR. The top ten clones hold roughly 4% of a sample with some 450,000 clones, 80% to 95% of them seen once. Study-wide results and caveats: A substantial breadth of spike-specific CD8+ and CD4+ T cell responses after vaccination has been reported. Spike-specific TCR breadth in vaccine recipients exceeded that seen in placebo recipients.

Sample: peripheral blood, taken in a trial of Ad26.COV2.S vaccine versus placebo. This clonotype was obtained from a person aged 18-65 years who received the Ad26.COV2.S COVID-19 vaccine or a placebo.

CDR3: CASSQAGGLTGELFF. As DNA, the CDR3 is TGTGCCAGCAGCCAAGCTGGAGGGCTTACCGGGGAGCTGTTTTTT. This rearrangement joins TRBV3-1 (or the pseudogene TRBV3-2) to TRBJ2-2; D perhaps matches TRBD2 (6 bases). The V and J ends lost 1 base and 5 bases respectively, with 11 bases between them. This CDR3 spans 15 amino acids. Germline V CDR1 and CDR2: LGHDT, YNNKEL (reference sequence).